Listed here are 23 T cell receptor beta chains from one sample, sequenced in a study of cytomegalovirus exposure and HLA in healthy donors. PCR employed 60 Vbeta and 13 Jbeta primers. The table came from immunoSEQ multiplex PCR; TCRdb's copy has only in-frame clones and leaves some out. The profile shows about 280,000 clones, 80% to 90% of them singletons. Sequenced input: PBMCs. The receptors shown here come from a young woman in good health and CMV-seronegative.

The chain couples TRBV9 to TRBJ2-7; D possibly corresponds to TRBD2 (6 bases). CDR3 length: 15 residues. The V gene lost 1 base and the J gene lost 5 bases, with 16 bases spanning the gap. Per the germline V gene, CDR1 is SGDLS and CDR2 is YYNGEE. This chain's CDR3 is CASSVTVTGTDEQYF. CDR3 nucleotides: TGTGCCAGCAGCGTAACTGTAACGGGGACTGACGAGCAGTACTTC.

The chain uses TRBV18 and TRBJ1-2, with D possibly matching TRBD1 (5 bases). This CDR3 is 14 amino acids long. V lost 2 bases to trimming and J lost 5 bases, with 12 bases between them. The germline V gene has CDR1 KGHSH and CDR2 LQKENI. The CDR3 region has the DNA TGTGCCAGCTCACCAGGGACTGAACTTTATGGCTACACCTTC. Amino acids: CASSPGTELYGYTF.

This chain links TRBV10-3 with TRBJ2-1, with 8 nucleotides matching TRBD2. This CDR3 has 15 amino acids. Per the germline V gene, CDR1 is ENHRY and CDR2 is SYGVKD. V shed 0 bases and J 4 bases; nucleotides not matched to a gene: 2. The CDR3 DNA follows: TGTGCCATCAGTGAGTCGGCGGGGGGTTACAATGAGCAGTTCTTC. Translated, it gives CAISESAGGYNEQFF.

CDR3 nucleotides: TGTGCCAGCAGCCGTCCCGGGACAGGGGCTCCGAACACTGAAGCTTTCTTT. As protein: CASSRPGTGAPNTEAFF. The chain uses TRBV7-2 and TRBJ1-1; 10 positions agree with TRBD1. This CDR3 has 17 amino acids. Per germline, CDR1 SGHTA and CDR2 FQGNSA. Trimming took 5 bases from V and 1 from J; bases not matched to a gene: 10.

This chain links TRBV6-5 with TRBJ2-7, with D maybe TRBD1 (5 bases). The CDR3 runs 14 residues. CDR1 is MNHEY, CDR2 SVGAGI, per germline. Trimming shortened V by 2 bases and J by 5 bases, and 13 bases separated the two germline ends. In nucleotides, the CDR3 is TGTGCCAGCAGTTACACCTCAGGGTTCAACGAGCAGTACTTC. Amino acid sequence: CASSYTSGFNEQYF.

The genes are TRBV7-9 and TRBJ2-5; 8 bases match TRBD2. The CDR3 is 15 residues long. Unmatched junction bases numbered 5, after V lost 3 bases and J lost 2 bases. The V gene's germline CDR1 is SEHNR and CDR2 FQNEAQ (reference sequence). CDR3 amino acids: CASSFRGGGQETQYF. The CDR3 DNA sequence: TGTGCCAGCAGCTTCCGGGGGGGTGGTCAAGAGACCCAGTACTTC.

In nucleotides, the CDR3 is TGTGCCAGCAGCGGAAGAGCAGGGGTCTATGGCTACACCTTC. Protein sequence: CASSGRAGVYGYTF. This rearrangement joins TRBV7-3 to TRBJ1-2; a possible D gene is TRBD1 (6 bases). Trimming pared 5 bases from V and 4 bases from J, leaving 14 bases between. This CDR3 contains 14 residues. From germline, CDR1 is SGHTA and CDR2 FQGTGA.

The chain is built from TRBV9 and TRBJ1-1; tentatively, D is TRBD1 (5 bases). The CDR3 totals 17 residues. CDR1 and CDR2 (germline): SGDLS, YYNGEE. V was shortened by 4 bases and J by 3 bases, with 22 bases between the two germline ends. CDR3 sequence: CASSLKGWRERDTEAFF. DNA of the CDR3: TGTGCCAGCAGCTTGAAGGGGTGGAGAGAAAGGGACACTGAAGCTTTCTTT.

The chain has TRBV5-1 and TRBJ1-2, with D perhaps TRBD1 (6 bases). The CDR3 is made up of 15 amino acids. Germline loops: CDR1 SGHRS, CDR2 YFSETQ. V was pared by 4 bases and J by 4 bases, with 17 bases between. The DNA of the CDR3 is TGCGCCAGCAGCCCGGACAGCCTAGTAGGCTATGGCTACACCTTC. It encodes CASSPDSLVGYGYTF.

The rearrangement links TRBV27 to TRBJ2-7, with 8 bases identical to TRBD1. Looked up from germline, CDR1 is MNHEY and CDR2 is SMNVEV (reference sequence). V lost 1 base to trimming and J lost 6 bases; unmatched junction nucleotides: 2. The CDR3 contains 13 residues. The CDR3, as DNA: TGTGCCAGCAGTTTATGGACAGGGAGCGAGCAGTACTTC. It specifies CASSLWTGSEQYF.

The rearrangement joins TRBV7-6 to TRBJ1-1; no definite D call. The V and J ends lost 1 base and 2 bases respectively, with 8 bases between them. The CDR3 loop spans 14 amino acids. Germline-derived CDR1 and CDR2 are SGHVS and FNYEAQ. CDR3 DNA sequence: TGTGCCAGCAGCTTAGGAACAGCTAACACTGAAGCTTTCTTT. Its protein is CASSLGTANTEAFF. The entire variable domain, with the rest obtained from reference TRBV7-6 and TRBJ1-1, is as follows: GAGVSQSPRYKVTKRGQDVALRCDPISGHVSLYWYRQALGQGPEFLTYFNYEAQQDKSGLPNDRFSAERPEGSISTLTIQRTEQRDSAMYRCASSLGTANTEAFFGQGTRLTVV.

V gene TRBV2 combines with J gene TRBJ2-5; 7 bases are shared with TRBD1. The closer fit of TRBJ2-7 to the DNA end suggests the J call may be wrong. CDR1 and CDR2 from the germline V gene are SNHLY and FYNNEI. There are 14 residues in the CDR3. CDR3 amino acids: CAIQGETGTDEQYF. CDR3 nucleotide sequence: TGTGCCATCCAGGGGGAGACAGGGACCGACGAGCAGTACTTC.

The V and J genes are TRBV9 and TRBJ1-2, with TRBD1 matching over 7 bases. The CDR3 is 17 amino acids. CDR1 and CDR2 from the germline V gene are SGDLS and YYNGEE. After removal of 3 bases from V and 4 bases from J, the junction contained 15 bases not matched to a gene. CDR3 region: CASSALGQASRGYGYTF. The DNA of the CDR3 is TGTGCCAGCAGCGCCTTAGGACAGGCCTCTCGGGGCTATGGCTACACCTTC.

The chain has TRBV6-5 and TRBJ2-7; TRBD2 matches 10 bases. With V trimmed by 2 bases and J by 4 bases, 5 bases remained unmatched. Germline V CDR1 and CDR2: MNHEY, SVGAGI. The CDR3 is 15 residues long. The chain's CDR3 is CASSYGASGGYEQYF. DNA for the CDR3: TGTGCCAGCAGTTACGGGGCTAGCGGGGGTTACGAGCAGTACTTC.

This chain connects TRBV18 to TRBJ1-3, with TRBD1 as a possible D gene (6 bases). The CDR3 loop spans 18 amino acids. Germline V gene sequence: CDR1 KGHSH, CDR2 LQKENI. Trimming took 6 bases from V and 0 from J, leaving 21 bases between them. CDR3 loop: CASSPIIGQKDSGNTIYF. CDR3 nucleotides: TGTGCCAGCTCCCCGATAATCGGACAGAAGGACTCTGGAAACACCATATATTTT.

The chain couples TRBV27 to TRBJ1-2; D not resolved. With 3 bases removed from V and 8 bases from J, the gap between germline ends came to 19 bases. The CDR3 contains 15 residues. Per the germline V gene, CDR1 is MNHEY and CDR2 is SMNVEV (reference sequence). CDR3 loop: CASSFRFTAPHGYTF. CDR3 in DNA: TGTGCCAGCAGTTTTCGTTTCACCGCTCCACACGGCTACACCTTC.

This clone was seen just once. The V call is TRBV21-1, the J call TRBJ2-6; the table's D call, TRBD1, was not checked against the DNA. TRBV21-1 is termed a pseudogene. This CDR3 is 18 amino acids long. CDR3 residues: CASSKGQGSPSGANVLTF. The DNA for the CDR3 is TGTGCCAGCAGCAAAGGACAGGGATCCCCCAGCGGGGCCAACGTCCTGACTTTC.

The CDR3 nucleotides are TGTGCCAGCAGTGACCCCGGGACTCCCAGCAATGAGCAGTTCTTC. Encoded protein: CASSDPGTPSNEQFF. The chain couples TRBV6-1 to TRBJ2-1; tentatively, D is TRBD2 (6 bases). The CDR3 has 15 residues. Trimming cost V 3 bases and J 6 bases, with 15 bases left between them. The germline V gene encodes CDR1 MNHNS and CDR2 SASEGT.

This CDR3 reads CASSTLGHREQYF. DNA for the CDR3: TGTGCCAGCAGCACCTTGGGGCACCGCGAGCAGTACTTC. The chain combines TRBV6-5 with TRBJ2-7, with D possibly TRBD1 on 5 matching bases. Looked up from germline, CDR1 is MNHEY and CDR2 is SVGAGI. Trimming cost V 6 bases and J 6 bases, with 15 bases left between them. This CDR3 comprises 13 residues.

Here the CDR3 DNA reads TGTGCCAGTAGCGACAGGCCGAACACTGAAGCTTTCTTT. Protein: CASSDRPNTEAFF. The chain couples TRBV19 to TRBJ1-1; D may be TRBD1 (6 bases). This CDR3 has 13 residues. Germline values: CDR1 LNHDA, CDR2 SQIVND (reference sequence). The V and J ends lost 6 bases and 1 base respectively, with 9 bases between them.

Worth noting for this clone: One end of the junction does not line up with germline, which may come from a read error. The CDR3 loop is CSSSPPVAFF. The CDR3 DNA follows: TGTTCCAGCAGCCCCCCCGTCGCTTTCTTT. The V and J genes are TRBV7-9 and TRBJ1-1; D uncertain. This CDR3 is built from 10 residues. CDR1 is SEHNR, CDR2 FQNEAQ, per germline (reference sequence).

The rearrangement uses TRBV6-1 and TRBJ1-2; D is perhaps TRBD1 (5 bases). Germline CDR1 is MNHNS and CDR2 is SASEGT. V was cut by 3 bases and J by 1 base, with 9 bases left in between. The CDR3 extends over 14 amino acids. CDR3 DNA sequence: TGTGCCAGCAGTGAGTCAGGGATTAACTATGGCTACACCTTC. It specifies CASSESGINYGYTF.

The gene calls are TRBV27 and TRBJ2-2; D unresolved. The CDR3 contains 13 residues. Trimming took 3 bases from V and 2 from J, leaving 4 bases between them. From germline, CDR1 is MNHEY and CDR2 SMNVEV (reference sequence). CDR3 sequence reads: CASSFQNTGELFF. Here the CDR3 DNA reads TGTGCCAGCAGTTTTCAAAACACCGGGGAGCTGTTTTTT.